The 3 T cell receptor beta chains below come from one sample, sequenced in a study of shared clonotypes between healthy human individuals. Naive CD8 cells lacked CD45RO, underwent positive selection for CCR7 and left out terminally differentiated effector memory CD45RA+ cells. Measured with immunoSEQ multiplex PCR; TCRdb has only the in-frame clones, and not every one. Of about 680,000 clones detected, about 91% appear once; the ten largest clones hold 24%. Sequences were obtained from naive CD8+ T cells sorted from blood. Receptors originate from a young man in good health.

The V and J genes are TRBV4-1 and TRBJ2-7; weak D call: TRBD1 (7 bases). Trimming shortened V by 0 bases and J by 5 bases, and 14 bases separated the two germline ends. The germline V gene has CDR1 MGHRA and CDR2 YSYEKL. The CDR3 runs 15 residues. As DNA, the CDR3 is TGCGCCAGCAGCCAAGAGGAGGGGGCGCGTGACGAGCAGTACTTC. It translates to CASSQEEGARDEQYF.

Written as DNA, the CDR3 is TGTGCCACCGCCTCTCCGGGTTTATACTATGGCTACACCTTC. Amino acid sequence: CATASPGLYYGYTF. The rearrangement links TRBV27 to TRBJ1-2; D is unclear. V was clipped by 10 bases and J by 3 bases, with 18 bases between them. Germline V gives CDR1 MNHEY, CDR2 SMNVEV (reference sequence). The length of the CDR3 is 14 residues.

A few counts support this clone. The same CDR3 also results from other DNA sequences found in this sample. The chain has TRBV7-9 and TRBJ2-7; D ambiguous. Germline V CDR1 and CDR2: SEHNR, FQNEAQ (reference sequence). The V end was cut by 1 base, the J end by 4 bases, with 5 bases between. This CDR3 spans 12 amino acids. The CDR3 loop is CASSLVVYEQYF. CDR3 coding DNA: TGTGCCAGCAGCTTAGTCGTGTACGAGCAGTACTTC.